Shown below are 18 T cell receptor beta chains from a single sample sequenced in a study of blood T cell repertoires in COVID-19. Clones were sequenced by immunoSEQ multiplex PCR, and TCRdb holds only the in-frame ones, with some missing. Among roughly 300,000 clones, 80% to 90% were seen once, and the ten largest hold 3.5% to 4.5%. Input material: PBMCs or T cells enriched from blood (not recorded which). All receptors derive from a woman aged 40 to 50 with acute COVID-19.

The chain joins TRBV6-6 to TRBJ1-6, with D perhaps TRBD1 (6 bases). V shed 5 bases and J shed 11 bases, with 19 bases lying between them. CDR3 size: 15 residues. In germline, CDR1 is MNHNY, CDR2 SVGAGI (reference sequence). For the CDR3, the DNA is TGTGCCAGCAGTCAACTCGAAGGGGGAATGGCACCCCTCCACTTT. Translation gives CASSQLEGGMAPLHF.

This chain's CDR3 is CASTDRVIEAFF. The CDR3 region has the DNA TGTGCCAGTACCGACAGGGTGATTGAAGCTTTCTTT. The chain joins TRBV19 to TRBJ1-1; 7 bases map to TRBD1. CDR1 and CDR2 from the germline V gene are LNHDA and SQIVND (reference sequence). The CDR3 runs to 12 residues. J gave up 7 bases and V 7 bases, and 6 bases lay outside the gene matches.

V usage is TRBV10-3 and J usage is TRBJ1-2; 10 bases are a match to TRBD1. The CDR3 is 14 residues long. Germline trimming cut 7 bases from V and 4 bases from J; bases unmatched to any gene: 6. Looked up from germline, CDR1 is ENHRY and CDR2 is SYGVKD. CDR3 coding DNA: TGTGCCATCAATTGGGACAGGGGTGGCTATGGCTACACCTTC. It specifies CAINWDRGGYGYTF.

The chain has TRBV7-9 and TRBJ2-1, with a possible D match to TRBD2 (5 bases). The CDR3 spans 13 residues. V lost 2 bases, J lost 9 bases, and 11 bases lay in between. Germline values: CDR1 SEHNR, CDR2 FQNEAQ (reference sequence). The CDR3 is CASSLHGISEQFF. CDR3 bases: TGTGCCAGCAGCTTACACGGGATTAGTGAGCAGTTCTTC.

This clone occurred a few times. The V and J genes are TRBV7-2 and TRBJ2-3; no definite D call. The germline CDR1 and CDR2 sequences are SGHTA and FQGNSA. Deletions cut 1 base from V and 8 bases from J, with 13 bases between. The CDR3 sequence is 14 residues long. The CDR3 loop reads CASSLDTGHGTQYF. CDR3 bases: TGTGCCAGCAGCTTAGATACCGGTCATGGTACGCAGTATTTT.

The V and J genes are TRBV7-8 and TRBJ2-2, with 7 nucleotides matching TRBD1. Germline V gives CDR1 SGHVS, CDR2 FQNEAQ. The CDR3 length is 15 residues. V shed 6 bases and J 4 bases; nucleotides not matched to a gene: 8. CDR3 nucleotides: TGTGCCAGCAGGGGTAGGGGGCTAGGCACCGGGGAGCTGTTTTTT. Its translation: CASRGRGLGTGELFF. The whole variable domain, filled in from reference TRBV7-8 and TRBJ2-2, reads GAGVSQSPRYKVAKRGQDVALRCDPISGHVSLFWYQQALGQGPEFLTYFQNEAQLDKSGLPSDRFFAERPEGSVSTLKIQRTQQEDSAVYLCASRGRGLGTGELFFGEGSRLTVL.

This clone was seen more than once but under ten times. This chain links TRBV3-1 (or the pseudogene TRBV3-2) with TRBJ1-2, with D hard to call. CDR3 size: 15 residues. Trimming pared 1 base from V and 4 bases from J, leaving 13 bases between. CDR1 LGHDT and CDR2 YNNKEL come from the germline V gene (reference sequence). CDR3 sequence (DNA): TGTGCCAGCAGCCAAGCGATTATACGGGGCTATGGCTACACCTTC. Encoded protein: CASSQAIIRGYGYTF.

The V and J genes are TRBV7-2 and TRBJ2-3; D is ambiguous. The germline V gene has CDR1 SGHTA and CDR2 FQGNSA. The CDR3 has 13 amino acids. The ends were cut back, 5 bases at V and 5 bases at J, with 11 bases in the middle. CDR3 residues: CASSRELQDTQYF. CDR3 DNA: TGTGCCAGCAGCCGAGAGCTGCAAGATACGCAGTATTTT.

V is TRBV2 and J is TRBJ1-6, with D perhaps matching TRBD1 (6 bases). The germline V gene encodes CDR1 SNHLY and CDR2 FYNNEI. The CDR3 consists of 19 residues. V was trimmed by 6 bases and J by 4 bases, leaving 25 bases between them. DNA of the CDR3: TGTGCCAGCAGCCCCAGCCAGCTCAGGGGCCTCACTTATAATTCACCCCTCCACTTT. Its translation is CASSPSQLRGLTYNSPLHF.

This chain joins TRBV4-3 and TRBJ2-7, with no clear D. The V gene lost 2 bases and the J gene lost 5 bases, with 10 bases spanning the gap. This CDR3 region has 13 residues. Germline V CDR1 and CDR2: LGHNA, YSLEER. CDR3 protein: CASSQTVVHEQYF. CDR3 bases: TGCGCCAGCAGCCAAACTGTGGTCCACGAGCAGTACTTC.

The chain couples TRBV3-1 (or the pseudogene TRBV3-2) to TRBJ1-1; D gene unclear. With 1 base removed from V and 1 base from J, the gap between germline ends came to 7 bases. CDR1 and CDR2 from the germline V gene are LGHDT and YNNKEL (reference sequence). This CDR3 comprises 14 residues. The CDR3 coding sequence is TGTGCCAGCAGCCAAGCTCTCCCGAACACTGAAGCTTTCTTT. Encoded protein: CASSQALPNTEAFF.

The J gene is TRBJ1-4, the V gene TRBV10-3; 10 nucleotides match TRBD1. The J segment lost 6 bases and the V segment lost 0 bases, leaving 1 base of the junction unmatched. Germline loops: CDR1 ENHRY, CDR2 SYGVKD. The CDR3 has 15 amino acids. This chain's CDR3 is CAISESGTGDEKLFF. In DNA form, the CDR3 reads TGTGCCATCAGTGAGTCCGGGACAGGGGATGAAAAACTGTTTTTT.

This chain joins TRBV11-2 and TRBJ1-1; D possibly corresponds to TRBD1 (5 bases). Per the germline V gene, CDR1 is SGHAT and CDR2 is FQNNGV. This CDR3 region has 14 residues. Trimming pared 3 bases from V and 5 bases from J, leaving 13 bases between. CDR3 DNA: TGTGCCAGCAGCTTGGGTCAGGGAGGGACTGAAGCTTTCTTT. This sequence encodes CASSLGQGGTEAFF.

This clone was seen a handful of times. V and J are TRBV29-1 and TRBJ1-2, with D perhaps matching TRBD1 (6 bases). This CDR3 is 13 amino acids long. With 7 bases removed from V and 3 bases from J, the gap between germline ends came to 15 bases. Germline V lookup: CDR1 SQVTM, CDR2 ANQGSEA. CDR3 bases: TGCAGCGCTGGACAGATGAGTGACTATGGCTACACCTTC. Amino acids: CSAGQMSDYGYTF.

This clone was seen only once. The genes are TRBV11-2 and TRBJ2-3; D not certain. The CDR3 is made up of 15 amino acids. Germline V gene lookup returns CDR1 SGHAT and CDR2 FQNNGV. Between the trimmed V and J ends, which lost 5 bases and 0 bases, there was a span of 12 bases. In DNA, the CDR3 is TGTGCCAGCAGCGCCTACTCGACTAGCACAGATACGCAGTATTTT. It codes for CASSAYSTSTDTQYF. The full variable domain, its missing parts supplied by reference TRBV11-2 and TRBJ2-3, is EAGVAQSPRYKIIEKRQSVAFWCNPISGHATLYWYQQILGQGPKLLIQFQNNGVVDDSQLPKDRFSAERLKGVDSTLKIQPAKLEDSAVYLCASSAYSTSTDTQYFGPGTRLTVL.

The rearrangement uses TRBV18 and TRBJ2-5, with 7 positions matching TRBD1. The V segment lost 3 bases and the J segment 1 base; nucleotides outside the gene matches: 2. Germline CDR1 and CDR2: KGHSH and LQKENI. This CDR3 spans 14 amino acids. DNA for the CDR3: TGTGCCAGCTCACCTGGACAGGTCCAAGAGACCCAGTACTTC. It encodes CASSPGQVQETQYF.

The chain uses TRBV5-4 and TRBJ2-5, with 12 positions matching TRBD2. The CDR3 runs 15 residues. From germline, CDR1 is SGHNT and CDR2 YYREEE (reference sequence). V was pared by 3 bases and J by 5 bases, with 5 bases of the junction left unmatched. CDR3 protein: CASSSGLAGMETQYF. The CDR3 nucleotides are TGTGCCAGCAGCTCTGGACTAGCGGGGATGGAGACCCAGTACTTC.

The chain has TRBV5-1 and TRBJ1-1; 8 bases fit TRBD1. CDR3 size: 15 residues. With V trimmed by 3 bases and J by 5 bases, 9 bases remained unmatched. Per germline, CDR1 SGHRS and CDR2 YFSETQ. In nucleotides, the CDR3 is TGCGCCAGCAGCTGGGCAGGGGGCTCGAAGACTGAAGCTTTCTTT. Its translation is CASSWAGGSKTEAFF.